This T cell receptor (beta chain) derives from a study of blood T cell repertoires in COVID-19. The wider study: Italy, Spain and the United States were the sources of the convalescent and acute COVID-19 samples. T cells, B-cell-depleted T cells, or PBMCs provided the cDNA or gDNA that served as material.

Germline assignment: CDR1 SNHLY and CDR2 FYNNEI. CDR3 size: 20 residues. The junction had 20 bases not matched to a gene; V was cut back by 7 bases and J by 2 bases. Authors' data handling: Cell counts per sample came from amplifying reference gene primers. The assay was immunoSEQ multiplex PCR, and TCRdb's table has in-frame clones only and misses some. That table gives V, J and clone size, and the DNA gave D and trimming. The sample records fewer than 350,000 clones, around 86% being singletons. The J gene is TRBJ2-3, the V gene TRBV2; 11 nucleotides agree with TRBD2. Specimen: peripheral blood. The receptor comes from a man aged 35 to 55 with active or convalescent COVID-19. The CDR3 sequence is CASTPKVAGGHNTPTDTQYF. CDR3 sequence (DNA): TGTGCCAGCACTCCGAAGGTAGCGGGGGGGCACAATACCCCCACAGATACGCAGTATTTT.